This T cell receptor beta chain was identified during a study of blood T cell repertoires in COVID-19. Study overall: Collection of acute and convalescent COVID-19 samples took place in the United States, Italy and Spain. PBMCs, B-cell-depleted T cells, or T cells provided the cDNA or gDNA that made up the material.

This clone showed up just a few times. The CDR3 consists of 16 residues. V lost 0 bases, J lost 11 bases, and 13 bases stayed unmatched. CDR1 and CDR2 (germline): LGHDT, YNNKEL (reference sequence). In the original workflow: Nucleated cell number was recorded as an estimate derived from reference gene primer amplification. The table came from immunoSEQ multiplex PCR; TCRdb's copy has only in-frame clones and leaves some out. That table supplies the V and J calls and clone size; D and trimming were determined from the DNA. The table has about 170,000 clones, approximately 80% seen once. Sequencing was carried out using peripheral blood. The TCR sequence derives from a woman of 80 years or more with acute or convalescent COVID-19. The chain recombines TRBV3-1 (or the pseudogene TRBV3-2) with TRBJ1-5, with 7 bases aligning to TRBD1. The CDR3 region has the DNA TGTGCCAGCAGCCAAGAGCTTGGGTTTCCTCAGGGGGCCCAGCATTTT. This sequence encodes CASSQELGFPQGAQHF.